A single sample gave rise to the 29 T cell receptor beta chains below, sequenced in a study of T-cell memory formation after mild COVID-19. TCRdb analysed the 5' RACE reads with MiXCR anew, one entry per CDR3 protein. The sample comprises roughly 200,000 distinct CDR3 sequences, 16% of which are singletons, and just over 2% rests with the top ten. Sequencing input: PBMCs or a T cell subset sorted from them (not recorded which). The receptor set was obtained from an adult woman who had mild COVID-19 (a few samples of this study predate the infection). Cell type and time point are not known.

This clonotype occurred a few times. The rearrangement links TRBV7-2 to TRBJ2-1; D uncertain. This CDR3 is 13 amino acids long. Trimming shortened V by 3 bases and J by 5 bases, and 8 bases separated the two germline ends. CDR1 is SGHTA, CDR2 FQGNSA, per germline. The CDR3 DNA reads as TGTGCCAGCAGCTTGATCGCACACAATGAGCAGTTCTTC. Its translation: CASSLIAHNEQFF.

This clonotype was counted a few times. This chain uses TRBV15 with TRBJ2-5; TRBD1 is a possible D gene (5 bases). This CDR3 region has 15 residues. V shed 0 bases and J shed 5 bases, with 13 bases lying between them. CDR1 and CDR2 from the germline V gene are LNHNV and YYDKDF (reference sequence). CDR3 nucleotides: TGTGCCACCAGCAGAGACAGGGTGGGTTTGGAGACCCAGTACTTC. Protein: CATSRDRVGLETQYF.

This clonotype appeared a few times. V usage is TRBV6-2 or TRBV6-3 and J usage is TRBJ1-5; tentative D call: TRBD1 (6 bases). The V end lost 0 bases, the J end lost 5 bases, and 11 bases lay between the germline ends. The CDR3 loop spans 15 amino acids. Germline V CDR1 and CDR2: MNHEY, SVGEGT. CDR3 in amino acids: CASSYSKTGHQPQHF. The CDR3 region has the DNA TGTGCCAGCAGTTACTCGAAGACAGGTCATCAGCCCCAGCATTTT.

The CDR3 is CASSQKTLAGGNTGELFF. The CDR3 bases are TGCGCCAGCAGCCAGAAAACACTAGCGGGGGGGAACACCGGGGAGCTGTTTTTT. The chain recombines TRBV4-1 with TRBJ2-2, with TRBD2 matching 12 bases. The germline V gene has CDR1 MGHRA and CDR2 YSYEKL. The CDR3 consists of 18 residues. V trimming: 3 bases; J trimming: 1 base; junction bases outside the gene matches: 6.

This clonotype was observed at least ten times. The chain recombines TRBV12-3 or TRBV12-4 with TRBJ2-1, with TRBD2 matching 7 bases. This CDR3 contains 12 residues. Trimming at V came to 5 bases and at J to 16 bases, leaving 11 bases not matched to a gene. CDR3 residues: CASSLDLGEGFF. The CDR3 bases are TGTGCCAGCAGTCTAGACCTAGGGGAGGGATTCTTC.

V usage is TRBV9 and J usage is TRBJ2-3; a weak D match, TRBD2 (7 bases). This CDR3 is built from 14 residues. The V gene lost 0 bases and the J gene lost 10 bases, with 15 bases spanning the gap. Germline V lookup: CDR1 SGDLS, CDR2 YYNGEE. The CDR3 is CASSVAEGGRSQYF. In DNA, the CDR3 is TGTGCCAGCAGCGTAGCAGAGGGGGGGCGGTCGCAGTATTTT.

This clonotype was found a few times. The chain combines TRBV6-5 with TRBJ1-1; D perhaps matches TRBD1 (5 bases). The CDR3 is 15 amino acids. Germline CDR1 is MNHEY and CDR2 is SVGAGI. V lost 4 bases, J lost 3 bases, and 15 bases lay in between. Written as DNA, the CDR3 is TGTGCCAGCAGTTCGGGGACCGGCGCTCACACTGAAGCTTTCTTT. The encoded protein is CASSSGTGAHTEAFF.

The rearrangement uses TRBV5-1 and TRBJ2-1; TRBD1 aligns across 9 bases. In germline, CDR1 is SGHRS, CDR2 YFSETQ. V gave up 2 bases and J gave up 13 bases; unmatched junction bases: 1. The CDR3 contains 11 residues. The CDR3 spells CASSLQGAQFF. Here the CDR3 DNA reads TGCGCCAGCAGCTTACAGGGGGCCCAGTTCTTC.

This chain uses TRBV7-2 with TRBJ2-5; tentatively, D is TRBD1 (5 bases). The CDR3 is 14 amino acids. V lost 1 base to trimming and J lost 7 bases, with 13 bases between them. Germline V gene lookup returns CDR1 SGHTA and CDR2 FQGNSA. The CDR3 loop is CASSLETARGTQYF. CDR3 coding DNA: TGTGCCAGCAGCTTAGAGACTGCTAGGGGGACCCAGTACTTC.

This clonotype was picked up a small number of times. The chain uses TRBV25-1 and TRBJ1-2, with no clear D. V lost 2 bases to trimming and J lost 5 bases, with 12 bases between them. Germline V CDR1 and CDR2: MGHDK, SYGVNS. This CDR3 region has 14 residues. The CDR3 nucleotides read TGTGCCAGCAGTGAACCACTCCCTCCGTATGGCTACACCTTC. This sequence encodes CASSEPLPPYGYTF.

This sequence joins TRBV10-3 and TRBJ1-3; a possible D gene is TRBD1 (6 bases). The V end lost 3 bases, the J end lost 2 bases, and 11 bases lay between the germline ends. This CDR3 has 15 residues. Germline CDR1 ENHRY, CDR2 SYGVKD. The CDR3 DNA reads TGTGCCATCAGTGAAACAGGGAAGCCTGGAAACACCATATATTTT. This sequence encodes CAISETGKPGNTIYF.

The chain combines TRBV7-3 with TRBJ2-2, with no clear D. CDR1 and CDR2 (germline): SGHTA, FQGTGA. V lost 0 bases to trimming and J lost 1 base, with 15 bases between them. This CDR3 spans 18 amino acids. CDR3: CASSLTGSNPGNTGELFF. DNA of the CDR3: TGTGCCAGCAGCTTAACAGGCAGCAACCCTGGGAACACCGGGGAGCTGTTTTTT.

The chain has TRBV18 and TRBJ2-3; 9 nucleotides agree with TRBD2. CDR1 and CDR2 from the germline V gene are KGHSH and LQKENI. V shed 3 bases, J shed 5 bases, and the junction held 9 bases outside the gene matches. The CDR3 length is 16 residues. Here the CDR3 DNA reads TGTGCCAGCTCACCGAGCAGCGGGGGGCCGGGAGATACGCAGTATTTT. Residues: CASSPSSGGPGDTQYF. The whole variable domain, filled in from reference TRBV18 and TRBJ2-3, reads NAGVMQNPRHLVRRRGQEARLRCSPMKGHSHVYWYRQLPEEGLKFMVYLQKENIIDESGMPKERFSAEFPKEGPSILRIQQVVRGDSAAYFCASSPSSGGPGDTQYFGPGTRLTVL.

V usage is TRBV6-5 and J usage is TRBJ1-2; D possibly corresponds to TRBD1 (5 bases). CDR1 is MNHEY, CDR2 SVGAGI, per germline. The CDR3 consists of 13 residues. V dropped 6 bases and J dropped 7 bases, with 15 bases sitting between them. This CDR3 reads CASRSGGNGGYTF. The CDR3 DNA follows: TGTGCCAGCAGAAGTGGGGGAAATGGTGGCTACACCTTC.

This clonotype appeared many times. CDR3 loop: CSASSAGGTDTQYF. CDR3 nucleotides: TGCAGTGCTAGTTCAGCGGGGGGCACAGATACGCAGTATTTT. The chain uses TRBV20-1 and TRBJ2-3, with TRBD2 matching over 8 bases. From germline, CDR1 is DFQATT and CDR2 SNEGSKA (reference sequence). V lost 3 bases to trimming and J lost 1 base; unmatched junction nucleotides: 3. This CDR3 contains 14 residues.

This clonotype appeared a few times. This rearrangement joins TRBV20-1 to TRBJ2-5, with D unresolved. This CDR3 has 13 residues. Deletions cut 6 bases from V and 2 bases from J, with 13 bases between. Germline V gene sequence: CDR1 DFQATT, CDR2 SNEGSKA (reference sequence). The CDR3 sequence is CSAAIVGQETQYF. Written as DNA, the CDR3 is TGCAGTGCCGCTATAGTAGGGCAAGAGACCCAGTACTTC.

This clonotype showed up just a few times. The chain combines TRBV12-3 or TRBV12-4 with TRBJ2-2; either TRBD1 or TRBD2 may supply D (5 bases each). With 6 bases removed from V and 0 bases from J, the gap between germline ends came to 11 bases. This CDR3 is 15 amino acids long. The CDR3 sequence: CASSPGPANTGELFF. CDR3 sequence (DNA): TGTGCCAGCAGCCCGGGGCCGGCGAACACCGGGGAGCTGTTTTTT.

The sample holds a few counts of this clonotype. The chain links TRBV5-1 to TRBJ1-4; no definite D call. Trimming stripped 0 bases from V and 7 bases from J, with 4 bases between. Germline CDR1 SGHRS, CDR2 YFSETQ. This CDR3 is 12 amino acids long. CDR3 nucleotides: TGCGCCAGCAGCTTGGATGGTGAAAAACTGTTTTTT. It specifies CASSLDGEKLFF.

The chain links TRBV7-2 to TRBJ1-2; 9 positions match TRBD1. V was pared by 5 bases and J by 8 bases, with 9 bases of the junction left unmatched. CDR1 is SGHTA, CDR2 FQGNSA, per germline. The CDR3 loop spans 14 amino acids. The CDR3 loop reads CASSAGQGMGGYTF. CDR3 sequence (DNA): TGTGCCAGCAGCGCGGGACAGGGTATGGGAGGCTACACCTTC.

The J gene is TRBJ1-2, the V gene TRBV20-1; a possible D gene is TRBD1 (5 bases). Trimming stripped 3 bases from V and 2 bases from J, with 16 bases between. Germline V gene data show CDR1 as DFQATT and CDR2 as SNEGSKA (reference sequence). The CDR3 extends over 15 amino acids. CDR3: CSARLRGAENYGYTF. The CDR3 bases are TGCAGTGCTAGGCTAAGAGGGGCAGAGAACTATGGCTACACCTTC.

This chain joins TRBV27 and TRBJ1-1; D is possibly TRBD1 (5 bases). The CDR3 consists of 13 residues. CDR1 is MNHEY, CDR2 SMNVEV, per germline (reference sequence). The V end lost 3 bases, the J end lost 10 bases, and 15 bases lay between the germline ends. The CDR3 here is CASSLHTAGGAFF. CDR3 DNA: TGTGCCAGCAGTTTGCACACAGCGGGGGGAGCTTTCTTT.

In this sample, this clonotype turned up a few times. The chain joins TRBV6-6 to TRBJ1-1; tentatively, D is TRBD1 (6 bases). V shed 2 bases and J shed 4 bases, with 11 bases lying between them. The germline CDR1 and CDR2 sequences are MNHNY and SVGAGI (reference sequence). This CDR3 has 14 amino acids. CDR3 sequence (DNA): TGTGCCAGCAGTTACGAGGGGGGGGGCACTGAAGCTTTCTTT. This encodes CASSYEGGGTEAFF.

This chain joins TRBV27 and TRBJ1-1; 8 bases map to TRBD1. CDR1 and CDR2 (germline): MNHEY, SMNVEV (reference sequence). V lost 2 bases and J lost 0; bases outside the gene matches: 8. CDR3 length equals 17 residues. The DNA for the CDR3 is TGTGCCAGCAGTTTACTCTGGACAGGGTTTCTGAACACTGAAGCTTTCTTT. As protein: CASSLLWTGFLNTEAFF.

Only a few counts were recorded for this clonotype. V is TRBV9 and J is TRBJ2-2; TRBD2 matches at 7 bases. This CDR3 is built from 15 residues. The ends lost 0 bases at V and 6 bases at J; junction bases unmatched: 5. The germline CDR1 and CDR2 sequences are SGDLS and YYNGEE. The CDR3 DNA is TGTGCCAGCAGCGTAGAAAGAGCGGGGCCCGGGGAGCTGTTTTTT. Its protein is CASSVERAGPGELFF.

This clonotype was recorded a few times. This chain connects TRBV10-3 to TRBJ2-6; 9 bases match TRBD1. This CDR3 is 15 amino acids long. CDR1 and CDR2 from the germline V gene are ENHRY and SYGVKD. Unmatched junction bases numbered 4, after V lost 8 bases and J lost 2 bases. The CDR3 sequence is CAIGTGSPGANVLTF. In nucleotides, the CDR3 is TGTGCCATCGGGACAGGGTCCCCTGGGGCCAACGTCCTGACTTTC.

The chain couples TRBV9 to TRBJ2-1; TRBD2 aligns across 7 bases. Trimming removed 0 bases from V and 0 bases from J; junction bases left unmatched: 12. This CDR3 region has 19 residues. Per germline, CDR1 SGDLS and CDR2 YYNGEE. This chain's CDR3 is CASSVGGGRTVTSYNEQFF. CDR3 DNA sequence: TGTGCCAGCAGCGTAGGGGGGGGTAGAACCGTGACCTCCTACAATGAGCAGTTCTTC.

This clonotype was counted only a few times. The genes are TRBV5-1 and TRBJ2-2, with 7 nucleotides matching TRBD1. The CDR3 runs to 15 residues. Germline values: CDR1 SGHRS, CDR2 YFSETQ. The ends lost 7 bases at V and 2 bases at J; junction bases unmatched: 8. CDR3 in DNA: TGCGCCAGCGGAACTGGGACAGCAAACACCGGGGAGCTGTTTTTT. Its protein is CASGTGTANTGELFF.

The chain joins TRBV20-1 to TRBJ1-1; TRBD1 aligns across 7 bases. V dropped 6 bases and J dropped 6; count of bases not matched to a gene: 7. This CDR3 is 12 amino acids long. Germline V gives CDR1 DFQATT, CDR2 SNEGSKA (reference sequence). The CDR3 is CSADRVNSEAFF. In nucleotides, the CDR3 is TGCAGTGCCGACAGGGTGAATTCTGAAGCTTTCTTT.

The chain is built from TRBV28 and TRBJ1-2; D gene unclear. Germline V gives CDR1 MDHEN, CDR2 SYDVKM. V was clipped by 7 bases and J by 5 bases, with 11 bases between them. CDR3 length: 12 amino acids. The CDR3 reads CASTKQHYGYTF. The CDR3 DNA reads TGTGCCAGCACTAAACAGCATTATGGCTACACCTTC.